This T cell receptor beta chain was found in a study of shared clonotypes between healthy human individuals. Germline V gives CDR1 SEHNR, CDR2 FQNEAQ (reference sequence). The CDR3 runs 17 residues. V was shortened by 4 bases and J by 0 bases, with 18 bases between the two germline ends. Assay: immunoSEQ multiplex PCR; the TCRdb copy retains only in-frame clones and omits some. The sample yields around 1.1 million clones, around three quarters seen once. Sequenced: memory CD4+ T cells from PBMCs. Noted subset: CD45RA-negative fraction. The receptor was derived from a man younger than 30 in good health. Some clones in this sample may be carry-over from other donors' samples. The gene calls are TRBV7-9 and TRBJ1-1; D may be TRBD1 (5 bases). CDR3 in amino acids: CASSSGPGGFMNTEAFF. CDR3 bases: TGTGCCAGCAGCTCGGGGCCCGGGGGATTTATGAACACTGAAGCTTTCTTT.